The TCR beta chain described here comes from a study of cytomegalovirus exposure and HLA in healthy donors. Findings and limits, study-wide: Earlier analysis found most TCR beta V segments productive about 90% or about 30% of the time. A later analysis found TCR association rates differed by HLA locus, highest for DRB1 and lowest for HLA-C.

Nominally healthy donors were sampled, though unrecorded immune exposures were likely. In the PCR, 60 Vbeta and 13 Jbeta primers were used. Measured with immunoSEQ multiplex PCR; TCRdb has only the in-frame clones, and not every one. Of under 200,000 clones listed, less than 80% are singletons. After removal of 6 bases from V and 6 bases from J, the junction contained 9 bases not matched to a gene. The CDR3 extends over 15 amino acids. CDR1 and CDR2 (germline): LNHDA, SQIVND (reference sequence). This clone was observed a handful of times. Its antigen is unknown. Sequencing was done on a sample of PBMCs. The V call is TRBV19, the J call TRBJ2-2; 8 bases are a match to TRBD2. The source of this sequence is a woman aged 35 to 49 in good health and CMV-seronegative. This CDR3 reads CASRLPGLGAGELFF. The CDR3 bases are TGTGCCAGTAGGCTTCCGGGACTAGGGGCCGGGGAGCTGTTTTTT. Filled out from reference TRBV19 and TRBJ2-2, the complete variable domain reads DGGITQSPKYLFRKEGQNVTLSCEQNLNHDAMYWYRQDPGQGLRLIYYSQIVNDFQKGDIAEGYSVSREKKESFPLTVTSAQKNPTAFYLCASRLPGLGAGELFFGEGSRLTVL.